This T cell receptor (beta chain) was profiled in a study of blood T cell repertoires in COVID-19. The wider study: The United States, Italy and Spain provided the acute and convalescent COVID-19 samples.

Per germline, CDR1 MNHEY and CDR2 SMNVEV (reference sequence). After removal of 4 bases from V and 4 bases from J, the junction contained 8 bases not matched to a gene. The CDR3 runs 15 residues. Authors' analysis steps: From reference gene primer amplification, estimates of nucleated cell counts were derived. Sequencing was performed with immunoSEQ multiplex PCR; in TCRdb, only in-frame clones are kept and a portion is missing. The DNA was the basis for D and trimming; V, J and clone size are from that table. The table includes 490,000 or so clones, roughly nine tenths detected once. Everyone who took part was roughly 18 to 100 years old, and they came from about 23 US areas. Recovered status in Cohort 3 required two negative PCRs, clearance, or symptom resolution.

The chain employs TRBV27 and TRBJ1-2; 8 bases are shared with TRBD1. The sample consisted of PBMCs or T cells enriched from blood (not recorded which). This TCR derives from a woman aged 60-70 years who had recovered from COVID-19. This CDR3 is CASSWQGTGTYGYTF. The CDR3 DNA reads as TGTGCCAGCAGTTGGCAGGGGACAGGCACCTATGGCTACACCTTC.